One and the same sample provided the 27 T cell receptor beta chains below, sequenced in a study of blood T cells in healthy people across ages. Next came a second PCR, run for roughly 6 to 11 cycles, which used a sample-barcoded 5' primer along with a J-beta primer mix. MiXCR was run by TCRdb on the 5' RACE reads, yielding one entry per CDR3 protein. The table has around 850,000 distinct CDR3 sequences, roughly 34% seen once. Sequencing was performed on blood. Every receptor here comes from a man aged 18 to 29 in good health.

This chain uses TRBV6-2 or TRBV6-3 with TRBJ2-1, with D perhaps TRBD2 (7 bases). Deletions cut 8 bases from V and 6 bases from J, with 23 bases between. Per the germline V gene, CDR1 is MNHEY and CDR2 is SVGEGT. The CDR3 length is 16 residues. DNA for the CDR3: TGTGCCAGCGCACCAGAAGGGGGGGGGCCGGTCAATGAGCAGTTCTTC. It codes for CASAPEGGGPVNEQFF.

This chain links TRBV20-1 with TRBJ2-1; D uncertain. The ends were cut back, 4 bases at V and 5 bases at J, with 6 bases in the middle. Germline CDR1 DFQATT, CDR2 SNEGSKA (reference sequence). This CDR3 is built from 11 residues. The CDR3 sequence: CSAKADNEQFF. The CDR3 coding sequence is TGCAGTGCTAAGGCAGACAATGAGCAGTTCTTC.

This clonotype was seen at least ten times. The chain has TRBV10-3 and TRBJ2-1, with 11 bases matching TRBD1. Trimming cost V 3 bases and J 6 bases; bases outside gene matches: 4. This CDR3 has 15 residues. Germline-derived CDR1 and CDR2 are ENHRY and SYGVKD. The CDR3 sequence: CAISDPGQGVNEQFF. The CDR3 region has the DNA TGTGCCATCAGTGATCCGGGACAGGGGGTCAATGAGCAGTTCTTC.

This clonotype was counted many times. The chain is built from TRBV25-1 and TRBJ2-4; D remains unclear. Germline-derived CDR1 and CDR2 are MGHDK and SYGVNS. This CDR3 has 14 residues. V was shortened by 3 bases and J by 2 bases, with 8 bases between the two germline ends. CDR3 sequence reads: CASSDAGTKNIQYF. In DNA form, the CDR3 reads TGTGCCAGCAGTGATGCCGGAACCAAAAACATTCAGTACTTC.

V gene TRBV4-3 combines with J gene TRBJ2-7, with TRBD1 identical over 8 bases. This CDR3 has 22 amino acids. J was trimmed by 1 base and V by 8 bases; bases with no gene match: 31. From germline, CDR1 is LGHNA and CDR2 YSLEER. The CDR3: CASYYPSQEGQEYIGRSYEQYF. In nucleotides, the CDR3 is TGCGCCAGCTATTACCCCTCCCAAGAGGGACAGGAGTACATAGGAAGGTCCTACGAGCAGTACTTC.

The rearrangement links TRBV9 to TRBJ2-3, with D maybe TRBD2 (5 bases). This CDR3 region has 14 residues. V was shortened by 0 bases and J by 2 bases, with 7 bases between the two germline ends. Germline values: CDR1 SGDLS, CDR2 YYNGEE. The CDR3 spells CASSVGTFTDTQYF. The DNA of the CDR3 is TGTGCCAGCAGCGTAGGGACTTTCACAGATACGCAGTATTTT.

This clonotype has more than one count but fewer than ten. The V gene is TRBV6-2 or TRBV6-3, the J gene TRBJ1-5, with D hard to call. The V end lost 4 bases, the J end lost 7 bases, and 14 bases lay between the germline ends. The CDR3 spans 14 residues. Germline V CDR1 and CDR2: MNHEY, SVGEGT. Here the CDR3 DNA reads TGTGCCAGCAGTTTACACCAATTAGGACAGCCCCAGCATTTT. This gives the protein CASSLHQLGQPQHF.

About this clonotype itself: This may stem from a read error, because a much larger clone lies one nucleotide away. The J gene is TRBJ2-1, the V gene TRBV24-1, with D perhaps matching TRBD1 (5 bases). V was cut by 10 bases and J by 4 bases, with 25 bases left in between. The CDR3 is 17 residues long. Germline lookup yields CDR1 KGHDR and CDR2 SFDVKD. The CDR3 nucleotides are TGTGCCACTCCCCGAAAACTTAGACAGTCGTTTTACAATGAGCAGTTCTTC. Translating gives CATPRKLRQSFYNEQFF.

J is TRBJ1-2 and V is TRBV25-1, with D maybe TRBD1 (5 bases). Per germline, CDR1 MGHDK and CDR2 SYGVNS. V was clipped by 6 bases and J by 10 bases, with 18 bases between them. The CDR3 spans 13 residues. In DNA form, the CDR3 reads TGTGCCAGCAGCTCAGGGTTCTGGAATGACTACACCTTC. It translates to CASSSGFWNDYTF.

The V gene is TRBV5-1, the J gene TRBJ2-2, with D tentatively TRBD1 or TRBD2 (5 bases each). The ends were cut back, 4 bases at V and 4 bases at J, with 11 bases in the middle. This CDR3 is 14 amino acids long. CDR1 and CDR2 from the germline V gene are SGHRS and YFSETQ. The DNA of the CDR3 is TGCGCCAGCAGCCTCTGGGACGGCACCGGGGAGCTGTTTTTT. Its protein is CASSLWDGTGELFF.

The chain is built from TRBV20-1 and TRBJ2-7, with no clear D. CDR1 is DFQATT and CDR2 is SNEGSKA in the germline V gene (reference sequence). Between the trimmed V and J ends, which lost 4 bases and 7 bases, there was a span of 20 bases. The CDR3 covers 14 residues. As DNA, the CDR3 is TGCAGTGCTATTTCCGGGTCACCCCACAATGAGCAGTACTTC. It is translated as CSAISGSPHNEQYF.

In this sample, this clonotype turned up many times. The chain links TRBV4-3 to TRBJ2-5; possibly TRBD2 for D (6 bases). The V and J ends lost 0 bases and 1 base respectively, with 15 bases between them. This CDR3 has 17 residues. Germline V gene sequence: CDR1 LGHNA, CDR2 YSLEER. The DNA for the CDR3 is TGCGCCAGCAGCCAAGAGGTTGCGGGGTCGAGCCAAGAGACCCAGTACTTC. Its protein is CASSQEVAGSSQETQYF.

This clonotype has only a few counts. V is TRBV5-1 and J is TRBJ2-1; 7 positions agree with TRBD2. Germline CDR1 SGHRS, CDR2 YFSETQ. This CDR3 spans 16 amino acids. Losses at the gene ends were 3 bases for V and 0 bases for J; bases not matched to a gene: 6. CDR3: CASSSHPGGSYNEQFF. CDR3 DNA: TGCGCCAGCAGCTCTCACCCGGGGGGCTCCTACAATGAGCAGTTCTTC.

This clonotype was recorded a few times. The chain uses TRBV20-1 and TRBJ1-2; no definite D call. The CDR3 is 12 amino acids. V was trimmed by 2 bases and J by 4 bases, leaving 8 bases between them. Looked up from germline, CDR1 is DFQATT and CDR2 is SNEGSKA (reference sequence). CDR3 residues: CSARSGSYGYTF. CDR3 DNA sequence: TGCAGTGCTAGATCCGGTTCCTATGGCTACACCTTC.

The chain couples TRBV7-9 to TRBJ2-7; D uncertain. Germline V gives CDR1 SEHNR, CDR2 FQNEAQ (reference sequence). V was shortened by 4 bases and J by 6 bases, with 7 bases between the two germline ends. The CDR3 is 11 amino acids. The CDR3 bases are TGTGCCAGCAGCTCAGCCGGCGAGCAGTACTTC. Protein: CASSSAGEQYF. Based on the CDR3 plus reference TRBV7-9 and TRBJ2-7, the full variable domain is DTGVSQNPRHKITKRGQNVTFRCDPISEHNRLYWYRQTLGQGPEFLTYFQNEAQLEKSRLLSDRFSAERPKGSFSTLEIQRTEQGDSAMYLCASSSAGEQYFGPGTRLTVT.

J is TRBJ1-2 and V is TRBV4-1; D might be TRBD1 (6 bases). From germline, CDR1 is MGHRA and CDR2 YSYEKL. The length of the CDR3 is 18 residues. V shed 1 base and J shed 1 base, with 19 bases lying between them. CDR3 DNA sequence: TGCGCCAGCAGCCAAGTTTGGGCAGGGGTCCCTAGTAACTATGGCTACACCTTC. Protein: CASSQVWAGVPSNYGYTF.

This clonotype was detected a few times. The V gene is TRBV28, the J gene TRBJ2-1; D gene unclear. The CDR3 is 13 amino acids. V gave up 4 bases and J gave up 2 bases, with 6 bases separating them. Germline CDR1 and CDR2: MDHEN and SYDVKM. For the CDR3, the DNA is TGTGCCAGCAGTTCACCTACCTACAATGAGCAGTTCTTC. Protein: CASSSPTYNEQFF.

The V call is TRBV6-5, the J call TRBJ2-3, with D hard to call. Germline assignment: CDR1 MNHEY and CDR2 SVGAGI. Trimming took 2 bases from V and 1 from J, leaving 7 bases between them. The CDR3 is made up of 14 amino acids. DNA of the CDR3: TGTGCCAGCAGTTACGGTCCAGGCACAGATACGCAGTATTTT. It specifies CASSYGPGTDTQYF.

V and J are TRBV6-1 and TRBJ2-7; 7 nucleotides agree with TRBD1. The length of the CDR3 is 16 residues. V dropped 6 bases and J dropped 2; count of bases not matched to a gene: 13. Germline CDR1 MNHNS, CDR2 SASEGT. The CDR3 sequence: CASSERTGDMTYEQYF. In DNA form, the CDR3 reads TGTGCCAGCAGCGAGCGCACAGGGGACATGACCTACGAGCAGTACTTC.

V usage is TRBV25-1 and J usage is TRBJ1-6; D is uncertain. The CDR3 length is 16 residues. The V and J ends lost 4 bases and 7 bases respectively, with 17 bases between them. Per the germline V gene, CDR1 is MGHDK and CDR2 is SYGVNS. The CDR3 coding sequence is TGTGCCAGCAGTGGCTCCTCCCCGGCTCCCAATTCACCCCTCCACTTT. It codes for CASSGSSPAPNSPLHF.

The CDR3 spells CASPGTKKRLGETQYF. CDR3 bases: TGTGCCAGCCCCGGGACAAAAAAACGGCTGGGGGAGACCCAGTACTTC. The gene calls are TRBV21-1 and TRBJ2-7; TRBD1, as called in the table, went unchecked against the DNA. Judging by the DNA end, TRBJ2-5 fits better; the J call may be wrong. TRBV21-1 is reported as a pseudogene. There are 16 residues in the CDR3.

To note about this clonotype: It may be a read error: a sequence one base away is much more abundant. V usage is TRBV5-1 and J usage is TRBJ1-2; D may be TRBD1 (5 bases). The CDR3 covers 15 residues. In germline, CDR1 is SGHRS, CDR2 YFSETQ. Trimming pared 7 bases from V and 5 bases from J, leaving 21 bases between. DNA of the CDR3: TGCGCCAGCTACCTCGGCCCGGGACGGGGATATGGCTACACCTTC. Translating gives CASYLGPGRGYGYTF.

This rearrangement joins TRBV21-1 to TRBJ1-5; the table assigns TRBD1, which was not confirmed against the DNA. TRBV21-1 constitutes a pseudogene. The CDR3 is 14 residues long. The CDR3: CASSPLDRDQPQHF. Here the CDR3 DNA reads TGTGCCAGCAGCCCCCTAGACAGAGATCAGCCCCAGCATTTT.

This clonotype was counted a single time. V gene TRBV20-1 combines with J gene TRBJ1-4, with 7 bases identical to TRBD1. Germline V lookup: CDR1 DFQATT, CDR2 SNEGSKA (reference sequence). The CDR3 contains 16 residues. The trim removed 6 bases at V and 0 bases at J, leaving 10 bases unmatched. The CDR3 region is CSAWGQTPATNEKLFF. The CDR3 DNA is TGCAGTGCCTGGGGACAGACTCCTGCAACTAATGAAAAACTGTTTTTT.

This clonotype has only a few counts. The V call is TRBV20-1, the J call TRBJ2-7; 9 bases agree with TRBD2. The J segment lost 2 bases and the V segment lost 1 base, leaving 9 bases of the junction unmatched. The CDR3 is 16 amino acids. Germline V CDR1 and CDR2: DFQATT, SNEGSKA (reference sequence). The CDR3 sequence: CSARVPGLAGTYEQYF. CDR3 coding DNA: TGCAGTGCTAGAGTTCCCGGGCTAGCGGGGACCTACGAGCAGTACTTC.

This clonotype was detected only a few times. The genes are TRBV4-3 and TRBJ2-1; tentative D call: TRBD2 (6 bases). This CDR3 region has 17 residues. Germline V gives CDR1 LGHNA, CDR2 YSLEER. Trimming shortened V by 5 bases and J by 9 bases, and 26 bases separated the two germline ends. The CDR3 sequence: CASSDRVFSRGLGEQFF. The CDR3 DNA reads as TGCGCCAGCAGCGACCGTGTTTTTTCTCGGGGGTTGGGTGAGCAGTTCTTC.

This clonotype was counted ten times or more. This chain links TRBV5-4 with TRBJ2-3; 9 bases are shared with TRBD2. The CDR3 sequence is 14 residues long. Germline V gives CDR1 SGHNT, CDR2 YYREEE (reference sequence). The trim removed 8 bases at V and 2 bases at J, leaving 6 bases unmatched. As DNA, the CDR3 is TGTGCCAGTAAGCTAGCGGGGAACACAGATACGCAGTATTTT. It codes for CASKLAGNTDTQYF.